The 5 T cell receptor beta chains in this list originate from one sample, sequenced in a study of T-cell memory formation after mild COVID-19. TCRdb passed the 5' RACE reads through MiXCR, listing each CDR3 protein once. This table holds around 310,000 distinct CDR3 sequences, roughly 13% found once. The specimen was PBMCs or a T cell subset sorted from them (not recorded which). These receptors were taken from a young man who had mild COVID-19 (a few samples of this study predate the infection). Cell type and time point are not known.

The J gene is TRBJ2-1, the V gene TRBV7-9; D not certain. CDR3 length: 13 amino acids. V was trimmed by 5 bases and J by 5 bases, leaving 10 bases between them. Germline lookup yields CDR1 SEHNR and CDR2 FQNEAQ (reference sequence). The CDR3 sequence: CASSPQGNNEQFF. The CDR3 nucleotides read TGTGCCAGCAGCCCCCAAGGAAACAATGAGCAGTTCTTC.

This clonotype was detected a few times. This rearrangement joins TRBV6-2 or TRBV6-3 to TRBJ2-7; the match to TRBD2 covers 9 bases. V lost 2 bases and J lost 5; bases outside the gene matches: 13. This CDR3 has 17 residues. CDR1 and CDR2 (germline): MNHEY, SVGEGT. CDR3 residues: CASSYPTWRGGLNEQYF. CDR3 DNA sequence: TGTGCCAGCAGTTACCCGACGTGGCGGGGGGGTCTCAACGAGCAGTACTTC.

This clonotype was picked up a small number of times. DNA of the CDR3: TGTGCCAGCAGCAACCTACAGGGGCTGAACACTGAAGCTTTCTTT. This gives the protein CASSNLQGLNTEAFF. V and J are TRBV7-9 and TRBJ1-1; 7 bases line up with TRBD1. Germline V CDR1 and CDR2: SEHNR, FQNEAQ (reference sequence). This CDR3 is built from 15 residues. Trimming took 5 bases from V and 0 from J; bases not matched to a gene: 6.

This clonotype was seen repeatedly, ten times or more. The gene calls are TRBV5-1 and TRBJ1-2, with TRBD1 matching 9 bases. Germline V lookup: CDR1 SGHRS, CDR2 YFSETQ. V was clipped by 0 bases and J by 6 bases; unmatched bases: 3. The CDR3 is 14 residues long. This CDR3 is CASSLVTGGHGYTF. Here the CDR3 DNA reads TGCGCCAGCAGCTTGGTGACAGGGGGACATGGCTACACCTTC.

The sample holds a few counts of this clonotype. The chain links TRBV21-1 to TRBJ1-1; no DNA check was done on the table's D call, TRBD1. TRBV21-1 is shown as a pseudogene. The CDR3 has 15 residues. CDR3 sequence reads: CASSAPGQGITEAFF. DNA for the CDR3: TGTGCCAGCAGCGCCCCGGGACAGGGGATCACTGAAGCTTTCTTT.